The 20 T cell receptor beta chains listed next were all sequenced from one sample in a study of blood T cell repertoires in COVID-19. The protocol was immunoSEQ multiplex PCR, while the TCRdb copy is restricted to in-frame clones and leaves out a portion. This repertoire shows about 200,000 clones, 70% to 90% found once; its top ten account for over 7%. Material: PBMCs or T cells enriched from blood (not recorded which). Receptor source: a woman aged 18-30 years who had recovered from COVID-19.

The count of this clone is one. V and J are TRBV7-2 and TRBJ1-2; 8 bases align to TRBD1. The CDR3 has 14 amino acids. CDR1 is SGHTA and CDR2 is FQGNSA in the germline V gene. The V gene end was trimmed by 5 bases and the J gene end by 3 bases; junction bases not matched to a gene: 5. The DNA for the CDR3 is TGTGCCAGCAGCCGGACAGGGCGTGACTATGGCTACACCTTC. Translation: CASSRTGRDYGYTF.

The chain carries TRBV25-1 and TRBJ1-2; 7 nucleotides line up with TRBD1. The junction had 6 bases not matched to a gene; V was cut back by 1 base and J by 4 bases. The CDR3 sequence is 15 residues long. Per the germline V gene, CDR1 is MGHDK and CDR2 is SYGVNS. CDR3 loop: CASSESEGAGYGYTF. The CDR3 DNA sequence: TGTGCCAGCAGTGAATCGGAGGGGGCGGGCTATGGCTACACCTTC.

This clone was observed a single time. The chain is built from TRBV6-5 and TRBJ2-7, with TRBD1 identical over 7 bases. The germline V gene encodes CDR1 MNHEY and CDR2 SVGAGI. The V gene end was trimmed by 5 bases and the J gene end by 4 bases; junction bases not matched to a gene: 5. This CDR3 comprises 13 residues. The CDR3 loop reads CASSIPGGYEQYF. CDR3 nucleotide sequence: TGTGCCAGCAGTATTCCAGGGGGTTACGAGCAGTACTTC.

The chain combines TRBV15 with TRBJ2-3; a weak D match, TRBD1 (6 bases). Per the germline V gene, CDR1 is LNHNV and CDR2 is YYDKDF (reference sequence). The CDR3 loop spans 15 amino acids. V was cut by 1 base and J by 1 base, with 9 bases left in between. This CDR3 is CATSRVRGGTDTQYF. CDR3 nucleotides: TGTGCCACCAGCAGAGTCAGGGGTGGCACAGATACGCAGTATTTT.

The CDR3 spells CASSPKRNTEAFF. CDR3 coding DNA: TGTGCCAGCAGCCCTAAGAGGAACACTGAAGCTTTCTTT. V is TRBV28 and J is TRBJ1-1, with D unresolved. The CDR3 has 13 amino acids. V lost 6 bases to trimming and J lost 1 base, with 9 bases between them. Germline-derived CDR1 and CDR2 are MDHEN and SYDVKM.

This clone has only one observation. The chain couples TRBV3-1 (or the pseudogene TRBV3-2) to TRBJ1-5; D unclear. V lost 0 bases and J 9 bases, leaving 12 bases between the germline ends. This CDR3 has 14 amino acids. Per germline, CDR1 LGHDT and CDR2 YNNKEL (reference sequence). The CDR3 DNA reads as TGTGCCAGCAGCCAAGATTCAGGTGGCCGGCCCCAGCATTTT. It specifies CASSQDSGGRPQHF.

CDR3 DNA: TGTGCCAGCACCTCCGGGACAGGGGTCTACGAGCAGTACTTC. Translated: CASTSGTGVYEQYF. This rearrangement joins TRBV28 to TRBJ2-7, with TRBD1 matching 10 bases. Per germline, CDR1 MDHEN and CDR2 SYDVKM. This CDR3 comprises 14 residues. The V segment lost 7 bases and the J segment 3 bases; nucleotides outside the gene matches: 6.

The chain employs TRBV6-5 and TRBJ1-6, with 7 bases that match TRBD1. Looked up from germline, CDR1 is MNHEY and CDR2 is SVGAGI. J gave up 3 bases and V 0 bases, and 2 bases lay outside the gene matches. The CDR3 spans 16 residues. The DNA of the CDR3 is TGTGCCAGCAGTTACTCGCAGGGGGGCTATAATTCACCCCTCCACTTT. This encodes CASSYSQGGYNSPLHF.

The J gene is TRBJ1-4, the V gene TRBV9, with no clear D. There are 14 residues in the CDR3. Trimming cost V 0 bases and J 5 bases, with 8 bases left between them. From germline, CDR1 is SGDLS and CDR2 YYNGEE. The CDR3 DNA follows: TGTGCCAGCAGCGTAGACGGGATAAATGAAAAACTGTTTTTT. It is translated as CASSVDGINEKLFF. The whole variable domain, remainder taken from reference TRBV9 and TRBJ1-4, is DSGVTQTPKHLITATGQRVTLRCSPRSGDLSVYWYQQSLDQGLQFLIQYYNGEERAKGNILERFSAQQFPDLHSELNLSSLELGDSALYFCASSVDGINEKLFFGSGTQLSVL.

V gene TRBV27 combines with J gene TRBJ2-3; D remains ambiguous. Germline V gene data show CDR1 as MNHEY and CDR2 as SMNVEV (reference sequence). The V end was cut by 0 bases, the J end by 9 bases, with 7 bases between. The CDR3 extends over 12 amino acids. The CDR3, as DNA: TGTGCCAGCAGTTTATCCTTGGGCACGCAGTATTTT. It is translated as CASSLSLGTQYF.

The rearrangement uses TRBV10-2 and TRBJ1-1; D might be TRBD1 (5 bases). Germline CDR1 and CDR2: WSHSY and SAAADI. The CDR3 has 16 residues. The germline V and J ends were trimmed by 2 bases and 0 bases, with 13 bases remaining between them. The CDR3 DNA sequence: TGCGCCAGCAGTGAGGGGTCAGGGTTTATGAACACTGAAGCTTTCTTT. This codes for CASSEGSGFMNTEAFF.

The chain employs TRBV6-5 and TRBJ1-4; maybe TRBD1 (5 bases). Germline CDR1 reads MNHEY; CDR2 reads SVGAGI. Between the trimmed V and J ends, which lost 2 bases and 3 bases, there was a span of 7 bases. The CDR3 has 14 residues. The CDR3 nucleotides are TGTGCCAGCAGTTACGGGGCCGCTAATGAAAAACTGTTTTTT. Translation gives CASSYGAANEKLFF.

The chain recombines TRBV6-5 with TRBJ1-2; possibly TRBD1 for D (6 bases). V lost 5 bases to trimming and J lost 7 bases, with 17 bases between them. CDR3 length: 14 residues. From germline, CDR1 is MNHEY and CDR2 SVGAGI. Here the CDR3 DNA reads TGTGCCAGCAGTCTACAGCAGGGGATCGGTGGCTACACCTTC. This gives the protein CASSLQQGIGGYTF.

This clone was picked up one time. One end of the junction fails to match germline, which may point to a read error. The CDR3 is CASREDVASQHF. The CDR3 DNA follows: TGTGCCAGCAGGGAAGACGTTGCGTCCCAGCATTTT. This chain links TRBV2 with TRBJ1-5; D gene ambiguous. The CDR3 loop spans 12 amino acids. Per germline, CDR1 SNHLY and CDR2 FYNNEI.

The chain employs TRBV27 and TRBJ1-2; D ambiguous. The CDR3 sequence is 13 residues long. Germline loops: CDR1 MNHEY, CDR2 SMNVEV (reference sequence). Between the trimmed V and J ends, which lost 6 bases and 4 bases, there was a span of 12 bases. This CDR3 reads CASRVREGYGYTF. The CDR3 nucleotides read TGTGCCAGCAGAGTAAGGGAGGGCTATGGCTACACCTTC.

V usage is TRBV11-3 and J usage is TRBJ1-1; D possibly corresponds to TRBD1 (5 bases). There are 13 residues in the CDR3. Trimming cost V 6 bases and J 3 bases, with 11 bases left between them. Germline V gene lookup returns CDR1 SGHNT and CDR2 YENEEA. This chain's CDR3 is CASRGSGHTEAFF. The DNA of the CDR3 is TGTGCCAGCAGAGGGTCAGGGCACACTGAAGCTTTCTTT.

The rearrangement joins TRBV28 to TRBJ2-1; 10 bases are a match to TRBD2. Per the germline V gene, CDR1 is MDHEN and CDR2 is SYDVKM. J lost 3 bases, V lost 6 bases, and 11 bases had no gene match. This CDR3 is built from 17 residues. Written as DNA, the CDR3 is TGTGCCAGCAGCCTAGGGAGCGGGGGGGACTACTACAATGAGCAGTTCTTC. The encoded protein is CASSLGSGGDYYNEQFF.

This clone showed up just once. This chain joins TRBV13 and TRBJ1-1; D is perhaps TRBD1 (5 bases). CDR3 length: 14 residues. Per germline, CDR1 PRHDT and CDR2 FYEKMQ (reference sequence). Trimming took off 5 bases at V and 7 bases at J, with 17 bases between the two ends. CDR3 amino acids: CASSPRGVWGEAFF. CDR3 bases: TGTGCCAGCAGCCCAAGGGGCGTGTGGGGTGAAGCTTTCTTT.

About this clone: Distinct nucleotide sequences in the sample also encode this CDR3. The CDR3, as DNA: TGCAGCGTTGAAGGTCTAGGAGAGACCCAGTACTTC. This encodes CSVEGLGETQYF. V usage is TRBV29-1 and J usage is TRBJ2-5, with D uncertain. The CDR3 loop spans 12 amino acids. Trimming pared 1 base from V and 4 bases from J, leaving 7 bases between. CDR1 and CDR2 (germline): SQVTM, ANQGSEA.

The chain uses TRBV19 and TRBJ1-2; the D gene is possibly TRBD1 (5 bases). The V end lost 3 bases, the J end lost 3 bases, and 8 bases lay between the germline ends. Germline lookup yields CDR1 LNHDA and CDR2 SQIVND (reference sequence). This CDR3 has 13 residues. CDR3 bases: TGTGCCAGTAGTATCGACAGCTACTATGGCTACACCTTC. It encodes CASSIDSYYGYTF.